This T cell receptor beta chain was captured in a study of early T cells in non-severe SARS-CoV-2 infection. Study-wide points: There was a bias toward anti-spike CD8 responses in VDJdb matching, which missed private and CD4 specificities.

This clonotype was counted only a few times. Its cognate antigen is unknown. Unique molecular identifiers were added to individual cDNA molecules. From the 5' RACE reads, TCRdb called clonotypes with MiXCR, one entry per CDR3 protein. This table holds some 62,000 distinct CDR3 sequences, about 9.9% found once. This CDR3 spans 15 amino acids. CDR1 and CDR2 (germline): KGHSH, LQKENI. Trimming stripped 2 bases from V and 0 bases from J, with 8 bases between. This TCR was sampled from an adult who was a healthcare worker with PCR-confirmed SARS-CoV-2 infection or an uninfected control (not recorded which). The sample taken for sequencing was whole blood. The chain uses TRBV18 and TRBJ1-3; D gene uncertain. The CDR3 sequence is CASSPSLSSGNTIYF. In DNA form, the CDR3 reads TGTGCCAGCTCACCATCACTTTCCTCTGGAAACACCATATATTTT.